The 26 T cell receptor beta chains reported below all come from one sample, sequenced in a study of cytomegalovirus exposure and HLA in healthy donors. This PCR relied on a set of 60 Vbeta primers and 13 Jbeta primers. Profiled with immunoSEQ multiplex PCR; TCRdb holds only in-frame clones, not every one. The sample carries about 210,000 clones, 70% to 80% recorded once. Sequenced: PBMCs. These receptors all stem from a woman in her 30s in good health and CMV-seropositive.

This chain's CDR3 is CASSPRGRGISHEQYF. As DNA, the CDR3 is TGCGCCAGCAGCCCGAGGGGGCGAGGGATATCCCACGAGCAGTACTTC. This chain uses TRBV5-1 with TRBJ2-7, with 7 bases identical to TRBD1. Germline assignment: CDR1 SGHRS and CDR2 YFSETQ. The CDR3 has 16 amino acids. Germline trimming cut 4 bases from V and 5 bases from J; bases unmatched to any gene: 15.

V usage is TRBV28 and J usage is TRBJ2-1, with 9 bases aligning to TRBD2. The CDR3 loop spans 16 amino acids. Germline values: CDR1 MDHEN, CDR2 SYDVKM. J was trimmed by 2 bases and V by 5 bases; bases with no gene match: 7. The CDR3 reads CASSATAGGTYNEQFF. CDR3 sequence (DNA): TGTGCCAGCAGTGCGACAGCGGGGGGCACCTACAATGAGCAGTTCTTC.

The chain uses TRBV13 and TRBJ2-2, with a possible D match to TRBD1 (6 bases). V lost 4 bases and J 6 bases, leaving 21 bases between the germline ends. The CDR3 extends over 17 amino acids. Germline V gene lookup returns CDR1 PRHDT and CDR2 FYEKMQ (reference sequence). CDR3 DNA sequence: TGTGCCAGCAGCTACGGATTAAGGGGGAGTCGAGCCGGGGAGCTGTTTTTT. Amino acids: CASSYGLRGSRAGELFF.

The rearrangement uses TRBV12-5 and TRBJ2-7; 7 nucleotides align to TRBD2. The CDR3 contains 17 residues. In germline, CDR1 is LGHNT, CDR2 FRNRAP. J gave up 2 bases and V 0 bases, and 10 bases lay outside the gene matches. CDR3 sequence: CASGLVLGREGPYEQYF. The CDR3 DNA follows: TGTGCTAGTGGTTTGGTATTGGGTAGGGAGGGTCCCTACGAGCAGTACTTC.

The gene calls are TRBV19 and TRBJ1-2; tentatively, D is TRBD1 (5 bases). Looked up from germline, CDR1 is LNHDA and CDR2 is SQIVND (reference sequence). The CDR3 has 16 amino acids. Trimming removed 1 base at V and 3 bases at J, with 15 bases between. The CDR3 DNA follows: TGTGCCAGTAGTATAGGGGGAACAGGAGCTGACTATGGCTACACCTTC. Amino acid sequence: CASSIGGTGADYGYTF. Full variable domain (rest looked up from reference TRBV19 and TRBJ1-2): DGGITQSPKYLFRKEGQNVTLSCEQNLNHDAMYWYRQDPGQGLRLIYYSQIVNDFQKGDIAEGYSVSREKKESFPLTVTSAQKNPTAFYLCASSIGGTGADYGYTFGSGTRLTVV.

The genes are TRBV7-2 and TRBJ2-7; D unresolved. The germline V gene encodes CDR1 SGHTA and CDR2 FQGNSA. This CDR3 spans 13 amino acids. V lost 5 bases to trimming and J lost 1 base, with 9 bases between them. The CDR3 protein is CASSHGISYEQYF. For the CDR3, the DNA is TGTGCCAGCAGCCACGGTATTTCCTACGAGCAGTACTTC.

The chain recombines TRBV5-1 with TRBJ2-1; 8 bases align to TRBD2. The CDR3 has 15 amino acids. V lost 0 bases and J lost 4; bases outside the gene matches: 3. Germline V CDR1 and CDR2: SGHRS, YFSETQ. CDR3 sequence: CASSLEVAGYNEQFF. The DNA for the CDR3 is TGCGCCAGCAGCTTGGAAGTAGCGGGGTACAATGAGCAGTTCTTC.

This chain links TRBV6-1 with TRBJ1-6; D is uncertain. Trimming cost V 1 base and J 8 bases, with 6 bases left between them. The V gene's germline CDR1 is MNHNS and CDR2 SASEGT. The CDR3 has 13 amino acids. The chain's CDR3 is CASSEESDSPLHF. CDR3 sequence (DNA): TGTGCCAGCAGTGAAGAGAGCGATTCACCCCTCCACTTT.

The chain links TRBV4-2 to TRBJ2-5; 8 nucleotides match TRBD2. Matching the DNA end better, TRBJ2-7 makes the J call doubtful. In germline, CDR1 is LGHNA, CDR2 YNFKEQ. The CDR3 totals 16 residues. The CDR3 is CASSQDDGRAVDEQYF. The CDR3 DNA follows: TGTGCCAGCAGCCAAGATGACGGGAGGGCAGTCGACGAGCAGTACTTC.

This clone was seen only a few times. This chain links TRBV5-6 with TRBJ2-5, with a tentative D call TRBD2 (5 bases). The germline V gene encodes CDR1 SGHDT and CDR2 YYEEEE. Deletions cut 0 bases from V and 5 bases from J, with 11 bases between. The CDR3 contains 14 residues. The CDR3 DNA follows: TGTGCCAGCAGCTTGGGGGGTAAGCGGGAGACCCAGTACTTC. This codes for CASSLGGKRETQYF.

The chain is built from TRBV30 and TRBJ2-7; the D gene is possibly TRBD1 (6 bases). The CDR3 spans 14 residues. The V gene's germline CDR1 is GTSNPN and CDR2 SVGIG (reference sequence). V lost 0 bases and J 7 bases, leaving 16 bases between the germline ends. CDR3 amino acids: CAWSVPGARWEQYF. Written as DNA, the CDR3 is TGTGCCTGGAGTGTACCAGGGGCCCGGTGGGAGCAGTACTTC.

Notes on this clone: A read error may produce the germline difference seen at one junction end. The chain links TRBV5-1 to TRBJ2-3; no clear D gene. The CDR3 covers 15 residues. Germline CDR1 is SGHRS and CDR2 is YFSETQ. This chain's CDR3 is CASRLGGYETDTQYF. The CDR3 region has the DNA TGCGCCAGCAGGTTGGGCGGCTACGAAACAGATACGCAGTATTTT.

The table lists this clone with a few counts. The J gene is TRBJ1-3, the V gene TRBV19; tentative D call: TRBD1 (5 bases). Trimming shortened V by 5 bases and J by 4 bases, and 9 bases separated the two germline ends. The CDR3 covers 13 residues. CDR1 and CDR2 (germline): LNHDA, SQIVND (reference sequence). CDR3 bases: TGTGCCAGTAGTGGGGCAGCCGGAAACACCATATATTTT. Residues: CASSGAAGNTIYF.

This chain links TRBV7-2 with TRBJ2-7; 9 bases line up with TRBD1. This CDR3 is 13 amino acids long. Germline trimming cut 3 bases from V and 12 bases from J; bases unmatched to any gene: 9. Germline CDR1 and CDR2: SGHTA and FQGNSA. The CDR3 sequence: CASSLGTPGQGYF. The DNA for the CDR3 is TGTGCCAGCAGCTTGGGGACCCCGGGACAGGGGTACTTC.

CDR3 nucleotides: TGCGCCAGCAGTAGCTCGGAGGTTTACGAGCAGTACTTC. It specifies CASSSSEVYEQYF. The chain employs TRBV5-1 and TRBJ2-7, with TRBD2 as a possible D gene (5 bases). The germline CDR1 and CDR2 sequences are SGHRS and YFSETQ. V gave up 5 bases and J gave up 4 bases, with 13 bases separating them. The CDR3 loop spans 13 amino acids.

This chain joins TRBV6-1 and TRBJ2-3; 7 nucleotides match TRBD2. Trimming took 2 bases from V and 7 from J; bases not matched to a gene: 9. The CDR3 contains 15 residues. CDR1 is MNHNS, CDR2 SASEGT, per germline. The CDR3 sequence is CASSERGEGSNTQYF. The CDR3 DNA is TGTGCCAGCAGTGAACGGGGGGAAGGGAGTAATACGCAGTATTTT.

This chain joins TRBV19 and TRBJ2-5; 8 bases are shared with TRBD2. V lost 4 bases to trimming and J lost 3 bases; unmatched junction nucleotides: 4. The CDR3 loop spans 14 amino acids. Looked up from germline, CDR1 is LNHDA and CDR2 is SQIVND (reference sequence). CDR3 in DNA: TGTGCCAGTAGTAGGAGTAGCGGGGAAGAGACCCAGTACTTC. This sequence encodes CASSRSSGEETQYF.

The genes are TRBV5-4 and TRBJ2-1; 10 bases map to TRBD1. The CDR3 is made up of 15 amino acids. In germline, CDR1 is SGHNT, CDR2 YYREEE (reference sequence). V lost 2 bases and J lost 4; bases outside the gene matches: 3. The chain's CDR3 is CASSFDRGLYNEQFF. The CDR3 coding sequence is TGTGCCAGCAGCTTCGACAGGGGGCTATACAATGAGCAGTTCTTC.

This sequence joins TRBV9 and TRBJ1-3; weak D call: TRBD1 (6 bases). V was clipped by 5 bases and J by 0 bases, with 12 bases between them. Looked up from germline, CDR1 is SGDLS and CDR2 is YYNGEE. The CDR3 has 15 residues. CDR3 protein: CASSMDSHSGNTIYF. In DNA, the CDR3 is TGTGCCAGCAGTATGGACAGCCACTCTGGAAACACCATATATTTT.

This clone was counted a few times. The DNA of the CDR3 is TGTGCCAGCAGCTTAAAAGCCCAAGAGACCCAGTACTTC. Amino acid sequence: CASSLKAQETQYF. The chain carries TRBV7-2 and TRBJ2-5, with D hard to call. The CDR3 has 13 residues. Germline CDR1 is SGHTA and CDR2 is FQGNSA. The V end was cut by 2 bases, the J end by 1 base, with 5 bases between.

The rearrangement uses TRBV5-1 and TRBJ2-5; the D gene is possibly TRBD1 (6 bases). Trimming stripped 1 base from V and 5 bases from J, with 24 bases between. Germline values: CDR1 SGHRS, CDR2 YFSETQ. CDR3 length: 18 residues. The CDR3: CASSLSRRGLSLGETQYF. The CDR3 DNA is TGCGCCAGCAGCTTGTCGCGCAGGGGCCTTTCTTTAGGCGAGACCCAGTACTTC.

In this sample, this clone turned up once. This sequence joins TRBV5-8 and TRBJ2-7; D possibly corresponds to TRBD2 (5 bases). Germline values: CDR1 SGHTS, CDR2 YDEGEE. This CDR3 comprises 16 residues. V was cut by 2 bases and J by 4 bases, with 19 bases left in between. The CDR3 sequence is CASSFWIALISYEQYF. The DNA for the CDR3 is TGTGCCAGCAGCTTTTGGATAGCGCTTATTTCATACGAGCAGTACTTC.

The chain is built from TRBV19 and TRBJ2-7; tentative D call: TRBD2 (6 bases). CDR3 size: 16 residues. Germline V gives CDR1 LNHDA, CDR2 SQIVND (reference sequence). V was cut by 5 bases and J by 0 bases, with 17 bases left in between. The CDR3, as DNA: TGTGCCAGTAGTCCAGGTAGCGGAGCCTACTCCTACGAGCAGTACTTC. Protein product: CASSPGSGAYSYEQYF.

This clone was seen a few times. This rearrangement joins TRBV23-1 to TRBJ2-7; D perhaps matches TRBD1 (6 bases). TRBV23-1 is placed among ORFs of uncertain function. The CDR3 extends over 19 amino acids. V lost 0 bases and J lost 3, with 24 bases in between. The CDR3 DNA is TGCGCCAGCAGTCAATCGTCAGGGGACACAGCGGTATTCCTCTACGAGCAGTACTTC. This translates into CASSQSSGDTAVFLYEQYF.

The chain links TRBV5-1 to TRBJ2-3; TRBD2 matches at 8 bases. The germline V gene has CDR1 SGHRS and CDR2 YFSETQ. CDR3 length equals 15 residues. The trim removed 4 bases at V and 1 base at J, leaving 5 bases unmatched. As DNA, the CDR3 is TGCGCCAGCAGCGGGTTAGCGGGACGCACAGATACGCAGTATTTT. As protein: CASSGLAGRTDTQYF. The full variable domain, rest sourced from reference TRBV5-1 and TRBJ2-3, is KAGVTQTPRYLIKTRGQQVTLSCSPISGHRSVSWYQQTPGQGLQFLFEYFSETQRNKGNFPGRFSGRQFSNSRSEMNVSTLELGDSALYLCASSGLAGRTDTQYFGPGTRLTVL.

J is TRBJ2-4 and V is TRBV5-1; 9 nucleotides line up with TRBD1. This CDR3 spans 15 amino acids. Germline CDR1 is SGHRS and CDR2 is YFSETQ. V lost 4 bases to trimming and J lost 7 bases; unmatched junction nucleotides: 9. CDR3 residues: CASSDGDRVGNIQYF. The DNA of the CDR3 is TGCGCCAGCAGCGACGGGGACAGGGTTGGTAACATTCAGTACTTC.